Below are 27 T cell receptor beta chains sequenced from a single sample in a study of T cell repertoires in cytomegalovirus infection. TCRdb ran MiXCR on the reads and lists one entry per CDR3 protein. The data show 600,000 to 800,000 distinct CDR3 sequences, 24% seen once. Sequencing used CD8+ T cells from PBMCs. The receptors originated from a human donor in good health (CMV status not recorded). Some clones in this sample may be carry-over from other donors' samples.

At least ten counts were recorded for this clonotype. This chain joins TRBV7-6 and TRBJ2-7; 7 bases agree with TRBD1. The CDR3 totals 13 residues. Germline V lookup: CDR1 SGHVS, CDR2 FNYEAQ. With V trimmed by 5 bases and J by 6 bases, 7 bases remained unmatched. CDR3 coding DNA: TGTGCCAGCAGCCCGACAGGGTACGGCGAGCAGTACGTC. Amino acid sequence: CASSPTGYGEQYV.

The V call is TRBV7-9, the J call TRBJ2-1; D is unclear. In germline, CDR1 is SEHNR, CDR2 FQNEAQ (reference sequence). The CDR3 is 13 amino acids. V was shortened by 10 bases and J by 5 bases, with 15 bases between the two germline ends. In DNA, the CDR3 is TGTGCCACCCTAAGCATCTACGACAATGAGCAGTTCTTC. Encoded protein: CATLSIYDNEQFF.

V gene TRBV10-3 combines with J gene TRBJ2-1, with 13 bases that match TRBD2. Germline V lookup: CDR1 ENHRY, CDR2 SYGVKD. The CDR3 extends over 17 amino acids. The junction had 11 bases not matched to a gene; V was cut back by 7 bases and J by 5 bases. The CDR3 nucleotides read TGTGCCATCACCGGGACTAGCGGGATCCGAACCGACAATGAGCAGTTCTTC. This gives the protein CAITGTSGIRTDNEQFF.

In regard to this clonotype: One junction end disagrees with the germline gene, perhaps due to a read error. This sequence joins TRBV28 and TRBJ2-1; possible D gene TRBD2, 5 bases. The length of the CDR3 is 15 residues. The germline gives CDR1 MDHEN, CDR2 SYDVKM. DNA of the CDR3: TGTGCCAGCTCCCCAGGTGCGGACTCCTACAATGAGCGGTTCTTC. This encodes CASSPGADSYNERFF.

This clonotype turned up a few times. The CDR3 region is CASSLHLMDRDTDTQYF. As DNA, the CDR3 is TGTGCCAGCAGTTTGCATCTGATGGACAGGGACACAGATACGCAGTATTTT. V and J are TRBV28 and TRBJ2-3, with TRBD1 matching 8 bases. Germline V gives CDR1 MDHEN, CDR2 SYDVKM. The CDR3 consists of 17 residues. V lost 3 bases, J lost 2 bases, and 10 bases stayed unmatched.

This clonotype came up a few times. J is TRBJ1-2 and V is TRBV29-1; TRBD1 matches at 8 bases. Germline V CDR1 and CDR2: SQVTM, ANQGSEA. The CDR3 spans 16 residues. V lost 1 base and J lost 2; bases outside the gene matches: 9. The CDR3 DNA sequence: TGCAGCGTTGAAGTGGAGAGACAGGGGACGAACTATGGCTACACCTTC. Residues: CSVEVERQGTNYGYTF.

V is TRBV27 and J is TRBJ1-2; a weak D match, TRBD1 (6 bases). Trimming took 10 bases from V and 2 from J, leaving 8 bases between them. Germline CDR1 and CDR2: MNHEY and SMNVEV (reference sequence). The CDR3 is made up of 11 amino acids. Here the CDR3 DNA reads TGTGCCACTGGACAGAACTATGGCTACACCTTC. Translated, it gives CATGQNYGYTF.

This clonotype was recorded only once. This chain uses TRBV11-1 with TRBJ2-1; no clear D gene. Germline-derived CDR1 and CDR2 are SGHAT and FQDESV (reference sequence). The CDR3 consists of 13 residues. V lost 3 bases and J 5 bases, leaving 8 bases between the germline ends. CDR3 sequence: CASSLPPDNEQFF. The CDR3, as DNA: TGTGCCAGCAGCTTGCCGCCGGACAATGAGCAGTTCTTC. The full variable domain, with the rest looked up from reference TRBV11-1 and TRBJ2-1, is EAEVAQSPRYKITEKSQAVAFWCDPISGHATLYWYRQILGQGPELLVQFQDESVVDDSQLPKDRFSAERLKGVDSTLKIQPAELGDSAMYLCASSLPPDNEQFFGPGTRLTVL.

This clonotype has only a few counts. Compared with germline, one end of the junction differs, possibly owing to a read error. V usage is TRBV12-3 or TRBV12-4 and J usage is TRBJ2-6; D perhaps matches TRBD1 (5 bases). The CDR3 has 15 amino acids. CDR3 sequence reads: CANSLLGVGTNVLTF. Here the CDR3 DNA reads TGTGCCAACAGTTTATTAGGGGTAGGGACCAACGTCCTGACTTTC.

The chain combines TRBV12-3 or TRBV12-4 with TRBJ1-5; 7 nucleotides match TRBD1. The CDR3 spans 14 residues. V lost 6 bases to trimming and J lost 1 base; unmatched junction nucleotides: 3. In DNA, the CDR3 is TGTGCCAGCAGGGCGGGACAGAGCAATCAGCCCCAGCATTTT. This translates into CASRAGQSNQPQHF.

This clonotype was counted a few times. The chain links TRBV20-1 to TRBJ1-1; D ambiguous. Germline CDR1 reads DFQATT; CDR2 reads SNEGSKA (reference sequence). The CDR3 consists of 16 residues. Trimming removed 0 bases at V and 0 bases at J, with 14 bases between. Here the CDR3 reads CSARDLLDYLNTEAFF. CDR3 bases: TGCAGTGCTAGAGATCTCTTGGACTATCTGAACACTGAAGCTTTCTTT.

The genes are TRBV4-2 and TRBJ1-1, with a possible D match to TRBD1 (6 bases). Trimming removed 4 bases from V and 4 bases from J, with 16 bases in between. CDR3 length: 15 residues. The germline V gene encodes CDR1 LGHNA and CDR2 YNFKEQ. The CDR3 loop is CASSPLGGLGTEAFF. CDR3 nucleotides: TGTGCCAGCAGCCCCCTAGGGGGGCTGGGCACTGAAGCTTTCTTT.

The chain links TRBV5-5 to TRBJ2-3, with no clear D. Germline CDR1 SGHKS, CDR2 YYEKEE (reference sequence). This CDR3 has 11 residues. Trimming took 7 bases from V and 6 from J, leaving 9 bases between them. This CDR3 reads CASWLGDTQYF. The CDR3 nucleotides are TGTGCCAGCTGGCTGGGGGATACGCAGTATTTT. The whole variable domain, filled in from reference TRBV5-5 and TRBJ2-3, reads DAGVTQSPTHLIKTRGQQVTLRCSPISGHKSVSWYQQVLGQGPQFIFQYYEKEERGRGNFPDRFSARQFPNYSSELNVNALLLGDSALYLCASWLGDTQYFGPGTRLTVL.

CDR3 region: CSARGMTEAYEQYF. CDR3 DNA: TGCAGTGCTAGAGGGATGACAGAGGCCTACGAGCAGTACTTC. The rearrangement uses TRBV20-1 and TRBJ2-7; a weak D match, TRBD1 (5 bases). The CDR3 runs to 14 residues. Looked up from germline, CDR1 is DFQATT and CDR2 is SNEGSKA (reference sequence). The germline V and J ends were trimmed by 1 base and 2 bases, with 12 bases remaining between them.

This clonotype showed up many times. The chain joins TRBV28 to TRBJ1-5, with D possibly being TRBD1 (5 bases). CDR1 is MDHEN, CDR2 SYDVKM, per germline. This CDR3 spans 14 amino acids. Trimming removed 3 bases from V and 4 bases from J, with 10 bases in between. This chain's CDR3 is CASSFRGRNQPQHF. CDR3 sequence (DNA): TGTGCCAGCAGTTTCCGGGGACGGAATCAGCCCCAGCATTTT. Variable domain in full (rest from reference TRBV28 and TRBJ1-5): DVKVTQSSRYLVKRTGEKVFLECVQDMDHENMFWYRQDPGLGLRLIYFSYDVKMKEKGDIPEGYSVSREKKERFSLILESASTNQTSMYLCASSFRGRNQPQHFGDGTRLSIL.

This clonotype was counted a single time. V gene TRBV4-3 combines with J gene TRBJ1-1; no firm D call. V lost 0 bases and J lost 0, with 8 bases in between. Germline lookup yields CDR1 LGHNA and CDR2 YSLEER. The CDR3 length is 15 residues. CDR3 in DNA: TGCGCCAGCAGCCAAGACTCAGACATGAACACTGAAGCTTTCTTT. Translated, it gives CASSQDSDMNTEAFF.

As to this clonotype: A read error may be the cause here, since a much bigger clone is one base away. The chain has TRBV7-8 and TRBJ1-4, with 10 bases aligning to TRBD1. The CDR3 is 15 residues long. Germline V gene sequence: CDR1 SGHVS, CDR2 FQNEAQ. The CDR3 nucleotides are TGTGCCAGCAGCCCCCGGGACAGGGGAAGTGAAATACTGTTTTTT. This codes for CASSPRDRGSEILFF.

The rearrangement uses TRBV6-5 and TRBJ2-7; D is perhaps TRBD2 (5 bases). The CDR3 sequence is 14 residues long. Germline CDR1 and CDR2: MNHEY and SVGAGI. The V and J ends lost 6 bases and 3 bases respectively, with 15 bases between them. In DNA form, the CDR3 reads TGTGCCAGCAGCCGGGAAAAGGGTGGCTACGAGCAGTACTTC. Protein sequence: CASSREKGGYEQYF.

This clonotype was counted at least ten times. This chain connects TRBV11-3 to TRBJ2-2, with 7 bases fitting TRBD2. Germline loops: CDR1 SGHNT, CDR2 YENEEA. J was trimmed by 4 bases and V by 5 bases; bases with no gene match: 7. The CDR3 is 15 amino acids. The CDR3 reads CASSPREGFTGELFF. The CDR3 nucleotides are TGTGCCAGCAGCCCCAGGGAGGGGTTCACCGGGGAGCTGTTTTTT. The full variable domain, its missing parts supplied by reference TRBV11-3 and TRBJ2-2, is EAGVVQSPRYKIIEKKQPVAFWCNPISGHNTLYWYLQNLGQGPELLIRYENEEAVDDSQLPKDRFSAERLKGVDSTLKIQPAELGDSAVYLCASSPREGFTGELFFGEGSRLTVL.

This clonotype was counted many times. The CDR3 DNA sequence: TGTGCCAGCAGCCCTATGGGGGGAGGGGGCGCGGAGAGGTTCTTC. Translating it yields CASSPMGGGGAERFF. V and J are TRBV7-8 and TRBJ2-1, with D perhaps assigned TRBD1 or TRBD2 (7 bases each). The CDR3 spans 15 residues. The germline gives CDR1 SGHVS, CDR2 FQNEAQ. V lost 5 bases, J lost 15 bases, and 26 bases lay in between.

There are many counts of this clonotype. The chain recombines TRBV7-3 with TRBJ1-1, with TRBD1 as a possible D gene (5 bases). Trimming removed 6 bases at V and 8 bases at J, with 16 bases between. Germline loops: CDR1 SGHTA, CDR2 FQGTGA. The CDR3 length is 13 residues. CDR3 bases: TGTGCCAGCAGACCCAACGGGGCAGGGGAAGCTTTCTTT. Translation gives CASRPNGAGEAFF.

V is TRBV4-3 and J is TRBJ1-4; D may be TRBD1 (5 bases). CDR3 length equals 16 residues. With 0 bases removed from V and 8 bases from J, the gap between germline ends came to 16 bases. Germline CDR1 is LGHNA and CDR2 is YSLEER. The CDR3 region is CASSQESGGVREKLFF. The CDR3 coding sequence is TGCGCCAGCAGCCAAGAGTCCGGGGGGGTTCGGGAAAAACTGTTTTTT.

The V call is TRBV15, the J call TRBJ1-4; D gene ambiguous. V gave up 3 bases and J gave up 8 bases, with 10 bases separating them. The CDR3 is 13 amino acids. The V gene's germline CDR1 is LNHNV and CDR2 YYDKDF (reference sequence). CDR3 DNA: TGTGCCACCAGCAGGTTTGGTGGGGAAAAACTGTTTTTT. Amino acid sequence: CATSRFGGEKLFF.

The chain links TRBV25-1 to TRBJ1-2; a possible D gene is TRBD1 (5 bases). Per germline, CDR1 MGHDK and CDR2 SYGVNS. The ends were cut back, 1 base at V and 3 bases at J, with 12 bases in the middle. The CDR3 runs to 15 residues. CDR3 loop: CASSEFGREDYGYTF. In nucleotides, the CDR3 is TGTGCCAGCAGTGAATTTGGCAGGGAAGACTATGGCTACACCTTC.

This clonotype was seen at least ten times. Here the CDR3 DNA reads TGTGCCAGCAGCTCCCCCGGGACAGATTTTTATTCCTACGAGCAGTACTTC. Amino acids: CASSSPGTDFYSYEQYF. This sequence joins TRBV7-6 and TRBJ2-7; 7 positions match TRBD1. The CDR3 contains 17 residues. Germline-derived CDR1 and CDR2 are SGHVS and FNYEAQ. With 4 bases clipped from V and 1 base from J, the junction kept 13 bases outside the gene matches.

This chain connects TRBV29-1 to TRBJ1-1; D remains ambiguous. Germline CDR1 and CDR2: SQVTM and ANQGSEA. CDR3 length: 10 residues. Written as DNA, the CDR3 is TGCAGTACCATGAACACTGAAGCTTTCTTT. Its translation: CSTMNTEAFF. Variable domain in full (rest from reference TRBV29-1 and TRBJ1-1): SAVISQKPSRDICQRGTSLTIQCQVDSQVTMMFWYRQQPGQSLTLIATANQGSEATYESGFVIDKFPISRPNLTFSTLTVSNMSPEDSSIYLCSTMNTEAFFGQGTRLTVV.

This clonotype was counted at least ten times. The CDR3 DNA reads TGTGCCAGCAGTCCCCGGGACAAACGATACAATGAGCAGTTCTTC. Translating it yields CASSPRDKRYNEQFF. The rearrangement links TRBV7-9 to TRBJ2-1; D perhaps matches TRBD1 (6 bases). Trimming cost V 6 bases and J 4 bases, with 16 bases left between them. Germline V gene lookup returns CDR1 SEHNR and CDR2 FQNEAQ (reference sequence). This CDR3 has 15 residues.